These 12 T cell receptor beta chains were all obtained from the same sample, sequenced in a study of T cell responses to AZD1222 COVID-19 vaccine. TCRdb's table, derived via immunoSEQ multiplex PCR, lists solely in-frame clones and lacks some. This table has over 100,000 clones, roughly nine tenths appearing once. Specimen: peripheral blood, collected on day 0 of AZD1222 vaccination. These receptor sequences come from an adult in good health.

V usage is TRBV27 and J usage is TRBJ2-7, with TRBD1 as a possible D gene (6 bases). With 3 bases removed from V and 4 bases from J, the gap between germline ends came to 10 bases. The germline V gene encodes CDR1 MNHEY and CDR2 SMNVEV (reference sequence). The CDR3 totals 13 residues. CDR3 residues: CASSFWGRYEQYF. CDR3 in DNA: TGTGCCAGCAGTTTTTGGGGGCGATACGAGCAGTACTTC.

This sequence joins TRBV27 and TRBJ1-5, with D maybe TRBD1 (6 bases). CDR3 length equals 13 residues. Trimming removed 6 bases from V and 6 bases from J, with 12 bases in between. Germline-derived CDR1 and CDR2 are MNHEY and SMNVEV (reference sequence). The CDR3 here is CASSYLRGQPQHF. The CDR3 DNA follows: TGTGCCAGCAGCTATCTCAGGGGTCAGCCCCAGCATTTT.

The chain employs TRBV4-3 and TRBJ2-3, with 9 bases fitting TRBD2. V was clipped by 6 bases and J by 1 base; unmatched bases: 5. The CDR3 has 15 residues. Germline lookup yields CDR1 LGHNA and CDR2 YSLEER. CDR3 loop: CASSGIAGGTDTQYF. DNA of the CDR3: TGCGCCAGCAGTGGAATAGCGGGAGGCACAGATACGCAGTATTTT.

V is TRBV27 and J is TRBJ2-2; D is possibly TRBD2 (6 bases). CDR1 and CDR2 from the germline V gene are MNHEY and SMNVEV (reference sequence). The V and J ends lost 3 bases and 4 bases respectively, with 9 bases between them. The CDR3 is 14 amino acids. The CDR3 coding sequence is TGTGCCAGCAGTTTTGCGGGGAGCACCGGGGAGCTGTTTTTT. Protein product: CASSFAGSTGELFF.

The chain recombines TRBV19 with TRBJ1-1; D perhaps matches TRBD1 (6 bases). The CDR3 length is 16 residues. The V and J ends lost 3 bases and 4 bases respectively, with 18 bases between them. The germline gives CDR1 LNHDA, CDR2 SQIVND (reference sequence). The CDR3 loop is CASSMEGGPAITEAFF. The CDR3 nucleotides are TGTGCCAGTAGTATGGAGGGGGGCCCCGCGATCACTGAAGCTTTCTTT.

This clone was recorded once. V and J are TRBV7-2 and TRBJ1-2; D gene unclear. Germline V gene lookup returns CDR1 SGHTA and CDR2 FQGNSA. V lost 5 bases to trimming and J lost 4 bases, with 14 bases between them. The CDR3 spans 14 residues. The DNA for the CDR3 is TGTGCCAGCAGCGAGTACTCCCCGGGCTATGGCTACACCTTC. Translated: CASSEYSPGYGYTF.

The chain uses TRBV2 and TRBJ2-3; D not resolved. Trimming pared 7 bases from V and 2 bases from J, leaving 7 bases between. Germline lookup yields CDR1 SNHLY and CDR2 FYNNEI. CDR3 length: 12 amino acids. The CDR3 loop reads CASNSFTDTQYF. CDR3 sequence (DNA): TGTGCCAGCAACAGCTTCACAGATACGCAGTATTTT.

This chain links TRBV30 with TRBJ1-2, with 9 bases lining up with TRBD1. The CDR3 is 15 amino acids. Germline V gene sequence: CDR1 GTSNPN, CDR2 SVGIG (reference sequence). V shed 2 bases and J 6 bases; nucleotides not matched to a gene: 10. CDR3: CAWSRDRVKGNGYTF. In DNA form, the CDR3 reads TGTGCCTGGAGTAGGGACAGGGTTAAAGGAAATGGCTACACCTTC.

The sample holds one count of this clone. The chain combines TRBV6-2 or TRBV6-3 with TRBJ1-5, with 9 bases fitting TRBD1. J lost 1 base, V lost 0 bases, and 7 bases had no gene match. From germline, CDR1 is MNHEY and CDR2 SVGEGT. The length of the CDR3 is 18 residues. Here the CDR3 DNA reads TGTGCCAGCAGTTACTCCGCACAGGGGGCGCCGAGCAATCAGCCCCAGCATTTT. Translating it yields CASSYSAQGAPSNQPQHF.

The V call is TRBV6-5, the J call TRBJ1-1; 7 bases are a match to TRBD1. Per the germline V gene, CDR1 is MNHEY and CDR2 is SVGAGI. V lost 7 bases to trimming and J lost 2 bases; unmatched junction nucleotides: 7. The CDR3 has 14 residues. CDR3 DNA: TGTGCCAGCAACCAGGGGGGGTTCAACACTGAAGCTTTCTTT. Translation gives CASNQGGFNTEAFF.

The chain is built from TRBV10-3 and TRBJ1-4; 8 nucleotides align to TRBD1. Germline trimming cut 10 bases from V and 7 bases from J; bases unmatched to any gene: 5. Germline assignment: CDR1 ENHRY and CDR2 SYGVKD. This CDR3 region has 12 residues. CDR3 sequence: CATGQAREKLFF. CDR3 DNA: TGTGCCACGGGACAGGCGCGTGAAAAACTGTTTTTT.

The rearrangement uses TRBV3-1 (or the pseudogene TRBV3-2) and TRBJ1-2; TRBD1 matches 7 bases. The CDR3 has 14 amino acids. Germline V lookup: CDR1 LGHDT, CDR2 YNNKEL (reference sequence). V was pared by 4 bases and J by 2 bases, with 4 bases of the junction left unmatched. CDR3: CASSPTGLNYGYTF. The CDR3 region has the DNA TGTGCCAGCAGCCCGACAGGGCTGAACTATGGCTACACCTTC.